This TCR beta chain was identified in a study of T cells in Graves' hyperthyroidism and ophthalmopathy. The study, taken as a whole, reports: Most expanded thyroid clonotypes above 0.001 recurred in blood.

This CDR3 is built from 19 residues. Germline trimming cut 0 bases from V and 0 bases from J; bases unmatched to any gene: 8. CDR1 is LGHNT and CDR2 is FRNRAP in the germline V gene. An absence of ophthalmopathy progression within 18 months meant stable Graves' hyperthyroidism. Each 10 ml fresh peripheral blood draw supplied the PBMCs. RNA transcripts were the template for amplifying TCR beta CDR3 regions. TCR CDR3 underwent first-round RT-PCR with the HTBI primer set. TCRdb independently ran MiXCR on the multiplex PCR reads; one entry per CDR3 protein. This table holds about 300,000 distinct CDR3 sequences, 15% to 20% found once. Many counts were recorded for this clonotype. Its antigen is as yet unknown.

The receptor was isolated from a man aged 25 to 40 with Graves' hyperthyroidism. Sequencing input: blood. V gene TRBV12-5 combines with J gene TRBJ2-1; 10 bases align to TRBD2. CDR3 region: CASGLVLGSGRSSYNEQFF. DNA for the CDR3: TGTGCTAGTGGTTTGGTACTTGGTAGCGGGAGGAGCTCCTACAATGAGCAGTTCTTC. The variable domain in full, completed from reference TRBV12-5 and TRBJ2-1, reads DARVTQTPRHKVTEMGQEVTMRCQPILGHNTVFWYRQTMMQGLELLAYFRNRAPLDDSGMPKDRFSAEMPDATLATLKIQPSEPRDSAVYFCASGLVLGSGRSSYNEQFFGPGTRLTVL.